One sample yielded the 16 T cell receptor beta chains listed below, sequenced in a study of blood T cell repertoires in COVID-19. The protocol was immunoSEQ multiplex PCR, while the TCRdb copy is restricted to in-frame clones and leaves out a portion. Among 300,000 to 500,000 clones listed, roughly 90% were seen once. The material sequenced was PBMCs or T cells enriched from blood (not recorded which). Every receptor here comes from a woman in her 30s with acute COVID-19.

The rearrangement uses TRBV30 and TRBJ1-4; 7 nucleotides agree with TRBD1. Trimming at V came to 2 bases and at J to 7 bases, leaving 4 bases not matched to a gene. From germline, CDR1 is GTSNPN and CDR2 SVGIG (reference sequence). The CDR3 totals 13 residues. The CDR3, as DNA: TGTGCCTGGAGTCAAGGACAGGTTGAAAAACTGTTTTTT. Translation: CAWSQGQVEKLFF.

In its sample, this clone was seen once. CDR3 DNA: TGTGCCAGCAGGGCGGGAAGGGTTGGTGAAAAACTGTTTTTT. It translates to CASRAGRVGEKLFF. The V and J genes are TRBV7-9 and TRBJ1-4, with no clear D. Trimming removed 6 bases from V and 7 bases from J, with 15 bases in between. Germline CDR1 and CDR2: SEHNR and FQNEAQ (reference sequence). The CDR3 length is 14 residues.

The V call is TRBV7-3, the J call TRBJ1-1; D ambiguous. Deletions cut 5 bases from V and 3 bases from J, with 16 bases between. CDR1 and CDR2 from the germline V gene are SGHTA and FQGTGA. The CDR3 loop spans 15 amino acids. CDR3 nucleotide sequence: TGTGCCAGCAGCCCAGAGACACGGATGGACACTGAAGCTTTCTTT. It translates to CASSPETRMDTEAFF.

The V gene is TRBV19, the J gene TRBJ1-6; no clear D gene. The germline V gene has CDR1 LNHDA and CDR2 SQIVND (reference sequence). V lost 5 bases and J lost 8, with 13 bases in between. This CDR3 has 14 amino acids. The CDR3 DNA follows: TGTGCCAGTAGTCGGGTGACTAGGGATTCACCCCTCCACTTT. It encodes CASSRVTRDSPLHF.

The rearrangement uses TRBV25-1 and TRBJ1-1; 8 bases map to TRBD1. The junction had 4 bases not matched to a gene; V was cut back by 4 bases and J by 6 bases. Germline V CDR1 and CDR2: MGHDK, SYGVNS. There are 13 residues in the CDR3. The CDR3 sequence is CASSVLDRAEAFF. The DNA of the CDR3 is TGTGCCAGCAGTGTGCTGGACAGGGCTGAAGCTTTCTTT.

This clone was observed a few times. V gene TRBV21-1 combines with J gene TRBJ1-3; the tabulated D call, TRBD1, remains unverified against the DNA. TRBV21-1 is listed as a pseudogene. This CDR3 spans 16 amino acids. CDR3 region: CARNPQGKLSGNTIYF. CDR3 DNA: TGTGCCAGAAATCCACAGGGTAAGCTCTCTGGAAACACCATATATTTT.

The sample holds a few counts of this clone. The chain links TRBV7-8 to TRBJ1-5; no clear D gene. CDR1 and CDR2 (germline): SGHVS, FQNEAQ. V lost 1 base, J lost 0 bases, and 10 bases lay in between. The CDR3 has 16 residues. CDR3 in amino acids: CASSLDSSYSNQPQHF. The DNA of the CDR3 is TGTGCCAGCAGCTTAGACAGTTCCTATAGCAATCAGCCCCAGCATTTT.

This chain uses TRBV4-1 with TRBJ2-7; 7 bases are shared with TRBD1. The germline gives CDR1 MGHRA, CDR2 YSYEKL. The CDR3 is 17 amino acids. V shed 0 bases and J 3 bases; nucleotides not matched to a gene: 11. CDR3 region: CASSQEPLTGVRYEQYF. CDR3 bases: TGCGCCAGCAGCCAAGAGCCTCTCACAGGGGTCCGCTACGAGCAGTACTTC.

The V gene is TRBV19, the J gene TRBJ2-3, with TRBD2 identical over 8 bases. V was clipped by 11 bases and J by 4 bases; unmatched bases: 11. The CDR3 extends over 14 amino acids. Germline assignment: CDR1 LNHDA and CDR2 SQIVND (reference sequence). The CDR3 reads CACRGGISADTQYF. The CDR3 DNA follows: TGTGCCTGTCGGGGGGGTATATCGGCAGATACGCAGTATTTT.

The chain joins TRBV24-1 to TRBJ1-5; 8 bases match TRBD1. V dropped 2 bases and J dropped 3; count of bases not matched to a gene: 11. This CDR3 spans 18 amino acids. From germline, CDR1 is KGHDR and CDR2 SFDVKD. The CDR3 DNA reads as TGTGCCACCAGTGATTCAACCGGACAGGGCCCTCTCAATCAGCCCCAGCATTTT. Its protein is CATSDSTGQGPLNQPQHF.

The chain couples TRBV7-8 to TRBJ2-7, with TRBD1 as a possible D gene (5 bases). CDR1 and CDR2 from the germline V gene are SGHVS and FQNEAQ. The V gene lost 1 base and the J gene lost 4 bases, with 8 bases spanning the gap. This CDR3 has 13 amino acids. This CDR3 is CASSLDKGYEQYF. CDR3 coding DNA: TGTGCCAGCAGCTTAGATAAGGGGTACGAGCAGTACTTC.

The chain is built from TRBV27 and TRBJ1-6, with 7 nucleotides matching TRBD1. The ends lost 6 bases at V and 4 bases at J; junction bases unmatched: 6. CDR3 size: 15 residues. The germline V gene encodes CDR1 MNHEY and CDR2 SMNVEV (reference sequence). CDR3 coding DNA: TGTGCCAGCAGAGAGGGGGCAGGTTATAATTCACCCCTCCACTTT. It codes for CASREGAGYNSPLHF.

V usage is TRBV19 and J usage is TRBJ1-4; D is undetermined. The CDR3 covers 15 residues. Germline-derived CDR1 and CDR2 are LNHDA and SQIVND (reference sequence). Trimming removed 6 bases from V and 3 bases from J, with 14 bases in between. The CDR3 DNA is TGTGCCAGTAGGCCACTAGCTTTGGCTAATGAAAAACTGTTTTTT. This gives the protein CASRPLALANEKLFF.

This clone was seen many times. DNA for the CDR3: TGTGCCAGCAGCTTAGTGTTCGGGAACACCGGGGAGCTGTTTTTT. Amino acids: CASSLVFGNTGELFF. The chain combines TRBV7-8 with TRBJ2-2; D uncertain. Trimming removed 1 base from V and 1 base from J, with 7 bases in between. This CDR3 is built from 15 residues. Germline V gene data show CDR1 as SGHVS and CDR2 as FQNEAQ. Full variable domain (rest looked up from reference TRBV7-8 and TRBJ2-2): GAGVSQSPRYKVAKRGQDVALRCDPISGHVSLFWYQQALGQGPEFLTYFQNEAQLDKSGLPSDRFFAERPEGSVSTLKIQRTQQEDSAVYLCASSLVFGNTGELFFGEGSRLTVL.

The chain carries TRBV5-4 and TRBJ2-7; TRBD1 matches at 9 bases. The ends lost 4 bases at V and 7 bases at J; junction bases unmatched: 9. Germline V lookup: CDR1 SGHNT, CDR2 YYREEE (reference sequence). This CDR3 region has 14 residues. CDR3 amino acids: CASSPPGQGREQYF. The CDR3 region has the DNA TGTGCCAGCAGCCCGCCGGGACAGGGTCGGGAGCAGTACTTC.

The chain joins TRBV7-2 to TRBJ2-1; TRBD2 agrees at 13 bases. The J segment lost 10 bases and the V segment lost 3 bases, leaving 6 bases of the junction unmatched. CDR3 size: 15 residues. The germline CDR1 and CDR2 sequences are SGHTA and FQGNSA. In DNA, the CDR3 is TGTGCCAGCAGCTTCACTAGCGGGGGGGCATGGGAGCAGTTCTTC. Encoded protein: CASSFTSGGAWEQFF.